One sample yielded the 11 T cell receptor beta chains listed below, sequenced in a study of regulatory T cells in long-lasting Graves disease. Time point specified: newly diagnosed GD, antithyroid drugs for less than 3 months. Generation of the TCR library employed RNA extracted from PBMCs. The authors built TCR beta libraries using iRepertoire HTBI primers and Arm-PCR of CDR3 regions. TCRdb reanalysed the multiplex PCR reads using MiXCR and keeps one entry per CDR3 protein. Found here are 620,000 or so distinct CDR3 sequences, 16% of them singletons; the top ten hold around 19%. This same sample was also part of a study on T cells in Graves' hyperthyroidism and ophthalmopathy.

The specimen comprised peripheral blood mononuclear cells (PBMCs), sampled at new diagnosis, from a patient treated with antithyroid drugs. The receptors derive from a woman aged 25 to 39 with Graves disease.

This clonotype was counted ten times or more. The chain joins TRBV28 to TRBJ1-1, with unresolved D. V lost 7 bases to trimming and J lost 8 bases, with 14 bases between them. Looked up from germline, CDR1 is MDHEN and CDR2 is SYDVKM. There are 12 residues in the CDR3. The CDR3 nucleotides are TGTGCCAGCATATCGTTTAGGGCCGAAGCTTTCTTT. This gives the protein CASISFRAEAFF.

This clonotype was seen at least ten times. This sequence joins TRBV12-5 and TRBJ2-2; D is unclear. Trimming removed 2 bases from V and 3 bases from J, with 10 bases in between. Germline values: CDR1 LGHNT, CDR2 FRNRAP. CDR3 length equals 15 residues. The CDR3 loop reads CASGLRQGDTGELFF. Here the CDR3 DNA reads TGTGCTAGTGGTTTGCGACAAGGAGACACCGGGGAGCTGTTTTTT. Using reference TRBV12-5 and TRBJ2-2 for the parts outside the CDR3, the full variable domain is DARVTQTPRHKVTEMGQEVTMRCQPILGHNTVFWYRQTMMQGLELLAYFRNRAPLDDSGMPKDRFSAEMPDATLATLKIQPSEPRDSAVYFCASGLRQGDTGELFFGEGSRLTVL.

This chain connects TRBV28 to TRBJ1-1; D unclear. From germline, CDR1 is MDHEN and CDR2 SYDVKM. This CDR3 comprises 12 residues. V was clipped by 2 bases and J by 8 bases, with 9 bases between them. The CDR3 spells CASSLGRVEAFF. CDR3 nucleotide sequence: TGTGCCAGCAGTTTAGGTCGGGTGGAAGCTTTCTTT.

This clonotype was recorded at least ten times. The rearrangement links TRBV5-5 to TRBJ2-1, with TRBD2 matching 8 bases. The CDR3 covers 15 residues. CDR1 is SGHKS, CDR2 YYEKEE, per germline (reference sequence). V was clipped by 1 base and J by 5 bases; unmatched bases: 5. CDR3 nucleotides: TGTGCCAGCAGCTTGCCTAGCGGGTCGGACAATGAGCAGTTCTTC. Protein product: CASSLPSGSDNEQFF. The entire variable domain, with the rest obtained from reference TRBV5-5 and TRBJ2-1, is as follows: DAGVTQSPTHLIKTRGQQVTLRCSPISGHKSVSWYQQVLGQGPQFIFQYYEKEERGRGNFPDRFSARQFPNYSSELNVNALLLGDSALYLCASSLPSGSDNEQFFGPGTRLTVL.

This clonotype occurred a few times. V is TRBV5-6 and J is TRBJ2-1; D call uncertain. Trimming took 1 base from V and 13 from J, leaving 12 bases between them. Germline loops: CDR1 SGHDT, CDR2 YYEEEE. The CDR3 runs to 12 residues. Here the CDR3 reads CASSLSRIVQFF. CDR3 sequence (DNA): TGTGCCAGCAGCTTGAGTAGAATAGTACAGTTCTTC.

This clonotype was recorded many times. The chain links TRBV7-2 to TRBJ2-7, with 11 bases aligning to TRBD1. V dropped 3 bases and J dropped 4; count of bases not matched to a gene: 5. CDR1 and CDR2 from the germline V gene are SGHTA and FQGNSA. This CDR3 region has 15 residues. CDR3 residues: CASSFAGTGGYEQYF. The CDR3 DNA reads TGTGCCAGCAGCTTCGCCGGGACAGGGGGGTACGAGCAGTACTTC.

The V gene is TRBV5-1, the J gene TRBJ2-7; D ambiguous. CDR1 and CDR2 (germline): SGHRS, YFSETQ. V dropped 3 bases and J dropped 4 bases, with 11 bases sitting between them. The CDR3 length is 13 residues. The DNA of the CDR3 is TGCGCCAGCAGCTCCTACCCCGAGTACGAGCAGTACTTC. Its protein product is CASSSYPEYEQYF.

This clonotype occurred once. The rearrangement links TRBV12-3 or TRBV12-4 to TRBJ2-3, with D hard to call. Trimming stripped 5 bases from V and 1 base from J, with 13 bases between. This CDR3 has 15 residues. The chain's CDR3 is CASSPQAARTDTQYF. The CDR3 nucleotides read TGTGCCAGCAGTCCCCAGGCGGCCCGCACAGATACGCAGTATTTT.

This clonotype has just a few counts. The CDR3 sequence is CASSQDLGPLVLNEKLFF. The CDR3 DNA follows: TGTGCCAGCAGCCAAGATCTCGGACCCCTAGTCCTTAATGAAAAACTGTTTTTT. The chain uses TRBV4-2 and TRBJ1-4, with D hard to call. In germline, CDR1 is LGHNA, CDR2 YNFKEQ. This CDR3 is 18 amino acids long. With 0 bases removed from V and 4 bases from J, the gap between germline ends came to 18 bases.

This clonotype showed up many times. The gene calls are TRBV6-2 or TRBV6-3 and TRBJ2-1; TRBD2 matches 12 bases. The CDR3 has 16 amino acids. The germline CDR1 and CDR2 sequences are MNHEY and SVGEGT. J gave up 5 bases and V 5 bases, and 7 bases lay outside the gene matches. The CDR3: CASSEGWTSGNNEQFF. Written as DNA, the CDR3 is TGTGCCAGCAGTGAAGGCTGGACTAGCGGGAACAATGAGCAGTTCTTC.

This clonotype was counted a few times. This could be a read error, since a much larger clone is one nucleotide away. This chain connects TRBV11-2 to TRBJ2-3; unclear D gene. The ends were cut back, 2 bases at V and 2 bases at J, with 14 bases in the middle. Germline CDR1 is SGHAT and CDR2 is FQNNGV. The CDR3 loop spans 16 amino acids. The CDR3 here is CASSLTTMGYTDTQYF. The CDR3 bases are TGTGCCAGCAGCTTAACTACCATGGGGTACACAGATACGCAGTATTTT.